This T cell receptor (beta chain) was sequenced during a study of long-term antiretroviral therapy in people with HIV. Whole-study context: By about a decade, the earliest samples predate the 2015 immediate-ART recommendation. General study findings and limits: With ART, diversity went up but was still lower than in transplant donor controls. The blood, collected between 2004 and 2017, was possibly taken under older ART regimens.

Concerning this clone: Its target is not known.

V was pared by 4 bases and J by 3 bases, with 11 bases between. The CDR3 runs to 14 residues. The germline V gene has CDR1 SGHKS and CDR2 YYEKEE (reference sequence). Sequencing used immunoSEQ v3.0 at survey level. Sequencing targeted roughly 35,000-50,000 T-cell genomes per sample. The data were produced by immunoSEQ multiplex PCR, yet TCRdb's version contains in-frame clones alone and is incomplete. The sample carries about 16,000 clones, approximately 90% recorded once. The rearrangement joins TRBV5-5 to TRBJ1-3; D is ambiguous. The sequenced sample was unsorted PBMCs, obtained 0.7 years before starting antiretroviral therapy. This receptor was obtained from a man aged 45-65 years with HIV. This CDR3 is CASSPLGDGNTIYF. CDR3 DNA sequence: TGTGCCAGCAGCCCCCTGGGCGATGGAAACACCATATATTTT. Using reference TRBV5-5 and TRBJ1-3 for the parts outside the CDR3, the full variable domain is DAGVTQSPTHLIKTRGQQVTLRCSPISGHKSVSWYQQVLGQGPQFIFQYYEKEERGRGNFPDRFSARQFPNYSSELNVNALLLGDSALYLCASSPLGDGNTIYFGEGSWLTVV.